These 8 T cell receptor beta chains were all obtained from the same sample, sequenced in a study of blood T cell repertoires in COVID-19. The table came from immunoSEQ multiplex PCR; TCRdb's copy has only in-frame clones and leaves some out. The sample lists 350,000 or so clones; approximately 89% were seen once. The sample consisted of peripheral blood. These receptors came from a woman in her fifties or sixties with COVID-19, enrolled during active disease.

This clone has a single count. The chain joins TRBV5-6 to TRBJ2-7; 7 bases are a match to TRBD2. V lost 4 bases, J lost 0 bases, and 7 bases stayed unmatched. The CDR3 totals 15 residues. Germline V gene data show CDR1 as SGHDT and CDR2 as YYEEEE. CDR3 DNA: TGTGCCAGCAGCACGACTAGCCGTCTCTCCTACGAGCAGTACTTC. It specifies CASSTTSRLSYEQYF.

V and J are TRBV18 and TRBJ2-1, with 10 bases aligning to TRBD1. CDR3 length equals 16 residues. Germline V gene lookup returns CDR1 KGHSH and CDR2 LQKENI. J was trimmed by 2 bases and V by 0 bases; bases with no gene match: 1. The CDR3 sequence is CASSPPGQGTYNEQFF. The CDR3, as DNA: TGTGCCAGCTCACCACCGGGACAGGGGACCTACAATGAGCAGTTCTTC.

The gene calls are TRBV30 and TRBJ2-6, with 8 nucleotides matching TRBD1. The CDR3 totals 19 residues. Germline CDR1 reads GTSNPN; CDR2 reads SVGIG (reference sequence). J gave up 0 bases and V 0 bases, and 10 bases lay outside the gene matches. CDR3 sequence reads: CAWSVLRQGPRSGANVLTF. DNA of the CDR3: TGTGCCTGGAGTGTACTCCGACAGGGGCCCCGCTCTGGGGCCAACGTCCTGACTTTC.

This clone was seen a handful of times. This rearrangement joins TRBV10-3 to TRBJ1-5; D remains unclear. Germline loops: CDR1 ENHRY, CDR2 SYGVKD. The length of the CDR3 is 12 residues. V lost 0 bases and J lost 12, with 9 bases in between. This chain's CDR3 is CAISESGRLQHF. The CDR3 nucleotides read TGTGCCATCAGTGAGTCTGGGAGACTCCAGCATTTT.

A word on this clone: Other DNA sequences in this specimen translate into the identical CDR3. J is TRBJ1-2 and V is TRBV27, with D perhaps matching TRBD1 (5 bases). The V and J ends lost 3 bases and 4 bases respectively, with 9 bases between them. The CDR3 runs to 13 residues. Germline V gene lookup returns CDR1 MNHEY and CDR2 SMNVEV (reference sequence). CDR3 in amino acids: CASSFRGGYGYTF. DNA of the CDR3: TGTGCCAGCAGTTTTCGGGGGGGCTATGGCTACACCTTC.

This chain connects TRBV7-2 to TRBJ2-5, with TRBD2 as a possible D gene (6 bases). The V end was cut by 2 bases, the J end by 4 bases, with 14 bases between. The CDR3 contains 15 residues. CDR1 and CDR2 from the germline V gene are SGHTA and FQGNSA. CDR3 sequence: CASSLWLAGGETQYF. CDR3 nucleotides: TGTGCCAGCAGCTTATGGCTAGCCGGGGGAGAGACCCAGTACTTC. The variable domain in full, with the rest retrieved from reference TRBV7-2 and TRBJ2-5, is GAGVSQSPSNKVTEKGKDVELRCDPISGHTALYWYRQSLGQGLEFLIYFQGNSAPDKSGLPSDRFSAERTGGSVSTLTIQRTQQEDSAVYLCASSLWLAGGETQYFGPGTRLLVL.

This clone was detected only a few times. The rearrangement links TRBV5-4 to TRBJ2-3; 7 bases agree with TRBD1. The CDR3 covers 14 residues. Looked up from germline, CDR1 is SGHNT and CDR2 is YYREEE (reference sequence). After removal of 4 bases from V and 4 bases from J, the junction contained 6 bases not matched to a gene. The chain's CDR3 is CASSQRTGADTQYF. The CDR3 bases are TGTGCCAGCAGCCAGCGGACAGGAGCAGATACGCAGTATTTT.

A single count supports this clone. This chain joins TRBV28 and TRBJ1-2; 9 positions match TRBD1. The CDR3 sequence is 14 residues long. Germline loops: CDR1 MDHEN, CDR2 SYDVKM. Unmatched junction bases numbered 7, after V lost 6 bases and J lost 5 bases. The CDR3 here is CASSWGQGGYGYTF. The CDR3 coding sequence is TGTGCCAGCAGCTGGGGACAGGGCGGTTATGGCTACACCTTC.